Shown below are 16 T cell receptor beta chains from a single sample sequenced in a study of cytomegalovirus exposure and HLA in healthy donors. The PCR contained 60 Vbeta and 13 Jbeta primers. Assay: immunoSEQ multiplex PCR; the TCRdb copy retains only in-frame clones and omits some. This repertoire shows about 120,000 clones, around 80% found once; its top ten account for about 2.5%. Sequencing was done on a sample of PBMCs. These receptor sequences come from a woman in her thirties or forties in good health and CMV-seropositive.

This clone appeared a single time. CDR3 coding DNA: TGTGCCACTCTGAGGGGGACAGCTTACGATGGAGAGCAGTACTTC. This encodes CATLRGTAYDGEQYF. The chain is built from TRBV2 and TRBJ2-7, with 7 bases matching TRBD1. CDR1 is SNHLY and CDR2 is FYNNEI in the germline V gene. The CDR3 has 15 residues. V was clipped by 10 bases and J by 7 bases; unmatched bases: 19.

This clone appeared a single time. The J gene is TRBJ1-5, the V gene TRBV2; D gene uncertain. V was cut by 5 bases and J by 1 base, with 12 bases left in between. The CDR3 is 15 residues long. Germline V gene sequence: CDR1 SNHLY, CDR2 FYNNEI. The CDR3: CASSSSEGSNQPQHF. CDR3 DNA: TGTGCCAGCAGTTCATCCGAGGGAAGCAATCAGCCCCAGCATTTT.

The CDR3 sequence is CASSLDGRDGRAEAFF. The CDR3 DNA reads TGTGCCAGCAGCTTGGATGGACGGGATGGACGCGCTGAAGCTTTCTTT. The J gene is TRBJ1-1, the V gene TRBV11-3, with D unresolved. Germline V gene data show CDR1 as SGHNT and CDR2 as YENEEA. Trimming cost V 3 bases and J 6 bases, with 20 bases left between them. The CDR3 totals 16 residues.

The chain combines TRBV5-1 with TRBJ1-5; D remains ambiguous. Germline CDR1 reads SGHRS; CDR2 reads YFSETQ. The CDR3 totals 13 residues. Trimming removed 4 bases at V and 7 bases at J, with 12 bases between. Here the CDR3 reads CASSMGREQPQHF. The DNA for the CDR3 is TGCGCCAGCAGCATGGGGAGGGAGCAGCCCCAGCATTTT.

V is TRBV5-1 and J is TRBJ2-1; TRBD1 matches 7 bases. V gave up 2 bases and J gave up 2 bases; unmatched junction bases: 1. The CDR3 runs to 14 residues. The germline V gene has CDR1 SGHRS and CDR2 YFSETQ. CDR3 protein: CASSLTGAYNEQFF. CDR3 DNA sequence: TGCGCCAGCAGCTTAACAGGGGCCTACAATGAGCAGTTCTTC. Looking up the rest from reference TRBV5-1 and TRBJ2-1 gives the full variable domain: KAGVTQTPRYLIKTRGQQVTLSCSPISGHRSVSWYQQTPGQGLQFLFEYFSETQRNKGNFPGRFSGRQFSNSRSEMNVSTLELGDSALYLCASSLTGAYNEQFFGPGTRLTVL.

The J gene is TRBJ2-3, the V gene TRBV7-9; a weak D match, TRBD2 (5 bases). This CDR3 contains 15 residues. Germline assignment: CDR1 SEHNR and CDR2 FQNEAQ (reference sequence). Deletions cut 5 bases from V and 1 base from J, with 13 bases between. CDR3 DNA: TGTGCCAGCAGCACACTCCGGGATCGCACAGATACGCAGTATTTT. Encoded protein: CASSTLRDRTDTQYF.

This rearrangement joins TRBV5-8 to TRBJ2-3; no firm D call. From germline, CDR1 is SGHTS and CDR2 YDEGEE. V was cut by 1 base and J by 4 bases, with 4 bases left in between. The CDR3 totals 12 residues. The CDR3 bases are TGTGCCAGCAGCTTGTTCTCAGATACGCAGTATTTT. This translates into CASSLFSDTQYF.

The chain combines TRBV4-1 with TRBJ2-5; 9 bases fit TRBD1. The CDR3 is 17 amino acids. V lost 4 bases to trimming and J lost 4 bases; unmatched junction nucleotides: 13. Germline lookup yields CDR1 MGHRA and CDR2 YSYEKL. CDR3 DNA: TGCGCCAGCAGCCGTACATTGGGACAGGGTATAGGAGAGACCCAGTACTTC. It encodes CASSRTLGQGIGETQYF.

V and J are TRBV6-5 and TRBJ2-2; 10 positions agree with TRBD1. The J segment lost 5 bases and the V segment lost 4 bases, leaving 4 bases of the junction unmatched. This CDR3 has 15 residues. Germline V gene lookup returns CDR1 MNHEY and CDR2 SVGAGI. The CDR3 bases are TGTGCCAGCAGTTCGCGGACAGGGGGGACCGGGGAGCTGTTTTTT. Translated, it gives CASSSRTGGTGELFF.

In the case of this clone: This sample also contains other DNA sequences that code for the same CDR3. The chain is built from TRBV27 and TRBJ2-7; TRBD2 agrees at 8 bases. This CDR3 contains 15 residues. Germline assignment: CDR1 MNHEY and CDR2 SMNVEV (reference sequence). Trimming took 5 bases from V and 2 from J; bases not matched to a gene: 8. CDR3 protein: CASSPRAGGPYEQYF. Written as DNA, the CDR3 is TGTGCCAGCAGTCCCCGCGCGGGAGGCCCCTACGAGCAGTACTTC.

The V and J genes are TRBV13 and TRBJ2-5; 10 bases fit TRBD2. TRBJ2-7 matches the DNA end more closely, so the J call is doubtful. The CDR3 totals 17 residues. Germline CDR1 and CDR2: PRHDT and FYEKMQ (reference sequence). For the CDR3, the DNA is TGTGCCAGCAGCCGAATCCCGGGACTAGCGTTATCCTACGAGCAGTACTTC. Translating gives CASSRIPGLALSYEQYF.

The chain is built from TRBV7-9 and TRBJ1-6; D may be TRBD1 (6 bases). V dropped 1 base and J dropped 10 bases, with 14 bases sitting between them. The CDR3 is made up of 15 amino acids. CDR1 SEHNR and CDR2 FQNEAQ come from the germline V gene (reference sequence). The CDR3 sequence is CASSLVGQGSSPLHF. Here the CDR3 DNA reads TGTGCCAGCAGCTTAGTAGGGCAGGGGAGCTCACCCCTCCACTTT.

This clone appeared a few times. The chain combines TRBV10-3 with TRBJ1-4; D is perhaps TRBD1 (6 bases). The germline gives CDR1 ENHRY, CDR2 SYGVKD. This CDR3 region has 13 residues. The V end was cut by 10 bases, the J end by 4 bases, with 13 bases between. The CDR3 nucleotides are TGTGCCACGGCGGGGGGGCTTAATGAAAAACTGTTTTTT. Amino acids: CATAGGLNEKLFF.

This chain uses TRBV10-1 with TRBJ1-1, with D maybe TRBD1 (6 bases). V was clipped by 3 bases and J by 3 bases, with 20 bases between them. The germline CDR1 and CDR2 sequences are WNHNN and SYGVQD (reference sequence). This CDR3 has 17 residues. CDR3 loop: CASSEGRGGARDTEAFF. CDR3 DNA: TGCGCCAGCAGTGAAGGGCGAGGGGGGGCCCGGGACACTGAAGCTTTCTTT.

V and J are TRBV5-1 and TRBJ1-2; 10 positions match TRBD1. Germline V gene sequence: CDR1 SGHRS, CDR2 YFSETQ. Trimming at V came to 4 bases and at J to 12 bases, leaving 6 bases not matched to a gene. The CDR3 totals 12 residues. Here the CDR3 reads CASSPDRGLDTF. The DNA for the CDR3 is TGCGCCAGCAGCCCTGACAGGGGGCTTGACACCTTC.

The V gene is TRBV5-4, the J gene TRBJ2-6; unclear D gene. V was shortened by 0 bases and J by 0 bases, with 10 bases between the two germline ends. In germline, CDR1 is SGHNT, CDR2 YYREEE (reference sequence). The CDR3 loop spans 17 amino acids. CDR3 bases: TGTGCCAGCAGCTTGGGACTTACCCCCTCTGGGGCCAACGTCCTGACTTTC. This sequence encodes CASSLGLTPSGANVLTF.